Listed below are T cell receptor beta chains from one sample, sequenced in a study of OX40 agonist ivuxolimab in advanced cancers. TCRdb's copy holds only in-frame clones and misses some; the assay was immunoSEQ multiplex PCR. This sample has just under 60,000 clones, with 90% to 95% found just once. The sequences come from CD4+ or CD8+ T cells sorted from blood, collected in a trial of the OX40 agonist ivuxolimab. These receptors all stem from an adult with an advanced solid tumor such as melanoma, head and neck, liver or kidney cancer. Both conserved end residues are part of each CDR3. D genes are given only for firm matches. Expanded clones are given a class, and other clones once, few, many or no size at all.

CDR3 length,D gene,J gene,V gene,clone size,CDR3 protein,CDR3 DNA
16,-,TRBJ2-3,TRBV28,-,CASSLGQTKSTDTQYF,TGTGCCAGCAGCCTAGGACAGACGAAAAGCACAGATACGCAGTATTTT
13,-,TRBJ2-7,TRBV28,-,CASSLASRYEQYF,TGTGCCAGCAGTTTGGCTAGCCGGTACGAGCAGTACTTC
12,-,TRBJ2-1,TRBV29-1,-,CSANPRGYEQFF,TGCAGCGCTAACCCTCGCGGCTATGAGCAGTTCTTC
15,TRBD1,TRBJ2-5,TRBV2,-,CASSGGQGAFETQYF,TGTGCCAGCAGTGGGGGACAGGGGGCATTTGAGACCCAGTACTTC
15,-,TRBJ2-7,TRBV5-1,-,CASSLRGSVSYEQYF,TGCGCCAGCAGCTTGAGAGGGTCCGTCTCCTACGAGCAGTACTTC
11,-,TRBJ2-5,TRBV27,-,CASSLGETQYF,TGTGCCAGCAGTTTGGGCGAGACCCAGTACTTC
17,TRBD2,TRBJ2-1,TRBV11-2,-,CASSFQVGLASYNEQFF,TGTGCCAGCAGCTTCCAAGTGGGACTAGCGTCTTACAATGAGCAGTTCTTC
14,-,TRBJ2-7,TRBV9,-,CASSGGHWTYEQYF,TGTGCCAGCAGCGGAGGTCATTGGACCTACGAGCAGTACTTC
13,-,TRBJ2-2,TRBV18,-,CASSPLDTGELFF,TGTGCCAGCTCACCTCTGGACACCGGGGAGCTGTTTTTT
14,-,TRBJ2-5,TRBV7-4,-,CASSLVCVEETQYF,TGTGCCAGCAGCTTAGTCTGTGTGGAAGAGACCCAGTACTTC
14,-,TRBJ2-7,TRBV7-8,once,CASSFLSLWDEQYF,TGTGCCAGCAGCTTCCTATCCTTATGGGACGAGCAGTACTTC
14,-,TRBJ1-4,TRBV9,medium-sized,CASSVGGTSRALFF,TGTGCCAGCAGCGTAGGAGGAACATCAAGAGCTCTGTTTTTT
15,-,TRBJ2-3,TRBV16,once,CASSQRAASTDTQYF,TGTGCCAGCAGCCAACGGGCGGCCAGCACAGATACGCAGTATTTT
14,TRBD1,TRBJ2-3,TRBV28,-,CASEGQLITDTQYF,TGTGCCAGCGAGGGACAGCTAATCACAGATACGCAGTATTTT
14,TRBD2,TRBJ2-7,TRBV7-9,-,CASSPSGLAGEQYF,TGTGCCAGCAGCCCCTCGGGACTAGCGGGCGAGCAGTACTTC
15,-,TRBJ2-7,TRBV4-3,-,CASSQDPGHTYEQYF,TGCGCCAGCAGCCAAGATCCGGGACATACCTACGAGCAGTACTTC
16,-,TRBJ1-5,TRBV7-6,-,CASSPKTARANQPQHF,TGTGCCAGCAGCCCAAAGACAGCCCGAGCAAATCAGCCCCAGCATTTT
13,-,TRBJ2-2,TRBV5-8,-,CASSNTGTGELFF,TGTGCCAGCAGCAATACAGGGACCGGGGAGCTGTTTTTT
15,-,TRBJ1-3,TRBV9,-,CASSVSWGSGNTIYF,TGTGCCAGCAGCGTTAGTTGGGGCTCTGGAAACACCATATATTTT
15,-,TRBJ2-1,TRBV4-3,once,CASSQDTGPRNEQFF,TGCGCCAGCAGCCAAGATACCGGGCCCCGAAATGAGCAGTTCTTC
13,-,TRBJ2-1,TRBV7-2,-,CASSLAGDNEQFF,TGTGCCAGCAGCTTAGCGGGGGACAATGAGCAGTTCTTC
11,-,TRBJ2-1,TRBV20-1,-,CSAPNYNEQFF,TGCAGTGCTCCTAATTACAATGAGCAGTTCTTC
14,TRBD1,TRBJ2-7,TRBV9,-,CASSVAPGGNEQYF,TGTGCCAGCAGCGTAGCTCCAGGGGGCAACGAGCAGTACTTC
15,TRBD2,TRBJ2-7,TRBV27,-,CASSLSTSGTYEQYF,TGTGCCAGCAGTCTCTCCACTAGCGGAACCTACGAGCAGTACTTC
15,-,TRBJ2-7,TRBV27,once,CASSLAGDGSYEQYF,TGTGCCAGCAGCTTGGCTGGGGACGGTTCCTACGAGCAGTACTTC
14,-,TRBJ2-1,TRBV15,-,CATSRAGVYNEQFF,TGTGCCACCAGCCGGGCCGGGGTGTACAATGAGCAGTTCTTC
17,TRBD1,TRBJ2-2,TRBV9,-,CASSAGETGGWTGELFF,TGTGCCAGCAGCGCCGGAGAGACAGGGGGCTGGACCGGGGAGCTGTTTTTT
14,-,TRBJ2-1,TRBV2,-,CASSPDSSSNEQFF,TGTGCCAGCAGTCCGGACTCTTCCAGCAATGAGCAGTTCTTC
13,-,TRBJ2-7,TRBV11-1,-,CASSLAGIYEQYF,TGTGCCAGCAGCTTAGCGGGCATCTACGAGCAGTACTTC
15,TRBD2,TRBJ2-7,TRBV9,-,CASSVGREGLYEQYF,TGTGCCAGCAGCGTCGGGCGGGAGGGCCTTTACGAGCAGTACTTC
15,-,TRBJ2-5,TRBV7-3,-,CASSLTSGLGETQYF,TGTGCCAGCAGCTTAACTAGCGGCCTGGGAGAGACCCAGTACTTC
16,TRBD2,TRBJ2-2,TRBV27,-,CASSGRAGGSTGELFF,TGTGCCAGCAGTGGTAGAGCGGGAGGATCCACCGGGGAGCTGTTTTTT
14,TRBD2,TRBJ2-7,TRBV10-2,-,CASRGTSYPYEQYF,TGCGCCAGCAGGGGGACTAGTTACCCTTACGAGCAGTACTTC
16,TRBD2,TRBJ2-7,TRBV10-3,-,CAISSLGTSGTYEQYF,TGTGCCATCTCCTCCCTGGGGACTAGCGGGACCTACGAGCAGTACTTC
16,-,TRBJ2-6,TRBV28,once,CASSFWDSSGANVLTF,TGTGCCAGCAGTTTTTGGGATAGCTCTGGGGCCAACGTCCTGACTTTC
9,-,TRBJ1-2,TRBV27,medium-sized,CASTVQYTF,TGTGCCAGCACGGTGCAGTACACCTTC
12,-,TRBJ1-5,TRBV18,-,CASSASNQPQHF,TGTGCCAGCTCAGCTAGCAATCAGCCCCAGCATTTT